The rows below give T cell receptor beta chains drawn from one sample of a study of glioma-infiltrating T cells after dendritic cell vaccination. Here immunoSEQ multiplex PCR was the method, and the copy in TCRdb shows in-frame clones only, minus some. The sample records 60,000 to 70,000 clones, around four fifths being singletons. The sequenced sample was blood, obtained before dendritic cell vaccination. Receptors were obtained from a human donor with glioblastoma. The CDR3 runs from the conserved cysteine through the conserved F or W. Fields, in order: CDR3 DNA, CDR3 protein, D gene, V gene, J gene, clone size. The D gene is left open where the match is weak. Clone size is not always given. Where it is, it says once, few, many or a class for expanded clones.

CDR3nt: TGCGCCAGCAGCTTGGGGAGGGCTGCTAACTATGGCTACACCTTC
CDR3aa: CASSLGRAANYGYTF
d_gene: NA
v_gene: TRBV5-1
j_gene: TRBJ1-2
abundance: NA

CDR3nt: TGTGCCAGTAGTACAGGGCCAGGAAACAATGAGCAGTTCTTC
CDR3aa: CASSTGPGNNEQFF
d_gene: NA
v_gene: TRBV19
j_gene: TRBJ2-1
abundance: NA

CDR3nt: TGTGCCAGCAGCTCGGGACTAAGCACAGATACGCAGTATTTT
CDR3aa: CASSSGLSTDTQYF
d_gene: TRBD2
v_gene: TRBV5-4
j_gene: TRBJ2-3
abundance: few

CDR3nt: TGTGCCAGCACCATGGACAGAGATGAAAAACTGTTTTTT
CDR3aa: CASTMDRDEKLFF
d_gene: NA
v_gene: TRBV2
j_gene: TRBJ1-4
abundance: NA

CDR3nt: TGTGCCAGCGCCGGCAGGGATGGTCAGCCCCAGCATTTT
CDR3aa: CASAGRDGQPQHF
d_gene: NA
v_gene: TRBV9
j_gene: TRBJ1-5
abundance: NA

CDR3nt: TGTGCCAGCAGCGCTAACCTCCCCAATGAGCAGTTCTTC
CDR3aa: CASSANLPNEQFF
d_gene: NA
v_gene: TRBV2
j_gene: TRBJ2-1
abundance: NA

CDR3nt: TGTGCCAGCAGCTCTAGTGGGACATGGGGATTCAATGAGCAGTTCTTC
CDR3aa: CASSSSGTWGFNEQFF
d_gene: NA
v_gene: TRBV11-2
j_gene: TRBJ2-1
abundance: NA

CDR3nt: TGTGCCAGCAGCAAAACCGGGACAGATCTTGAAGCTTTCTTT
CDR3aa: CASSKTGTDLEAFF
d_gene: TRBD1
v_gene: TRBV7-9
j_gene: TRBJ1-1
abundance: NA

CDR3nt: TGTGCCAGCAGCCCCCGATCAACAGGGAACACTGAAGCTTTCTTT
CDR3aa: CASSPRSTGNTEAFF
d_gene: NA
v_gene: TRBV9
j_gene: TRBJ1-1
abundance: NA

CDR3nt: TGTGCCAGTAGTATAGCTAGCGGGGGGGCAGAGACCCAGTACTTC
CDR3aa: CASSIASGGAETQYF
d_gene: TRBD2
v_gene: TRBV19
j_gene: TRBJ2-5
abundance: NA

CDR3nt: TGTGCCAGCTCACTAGCGGGGGGTAACACCGGGGAGCTGTTTTTT
CDR3aa: CASSLAGGNTGELFF
d_gene: TRBD2
v_gene: TRBV7-9
j_gene: TRBJ2-2
abundance: few

CDR3nt: TGTGCCAGCAGCTTAGGATTGATTTGGCGGGGGGGAACGTTCTTC
CDR3aa: CASSLGLIWRGGTFF
d_gene: TRBD2
v_gene: TRBV7-2
j_gene: TRBJ2-1
abundance: NA

CDR3nt: TGTGCCAGCAGTTTATCGCACAGGGGAACCGGGGAGCTGTTTTTT
CDR3aa: CASSLSHRGTGELFF
d_gene: TRBD1
v_gene: TRBV27
j_gene: TRBJ2-2
abundance: NA

CDR3nt: TGCGCCAGCAGCTTAGGGGGACAGGGTTTCTACGAGCAGTACTTC
CDR3aa: CASSLGGQGFYEQYF
d_gene: TRBD1
v_gene: TRBV5-1
j_gene: TRBJ2-7
abundance: NA

CDR3nt: TGTGCCAGCAGTTTGACAGGGGTATCTAGCTATGGCTACACCTTC
CDR3aa: CASSLTGVSSYGYTF
d_gene: TRBD1
v_gene: TRBV6-5
j_gene: TRBJ1-2
abundance: few

CDR3nt: TGTGCCAGCTCACCAGAGGGGGAGGGGATTTCACCCCTCCACTTT
CDR3aa: CASSPEGEGISPLHF
d_gene: NA
v_gene: TRBV18
j_gene: TRBJ1-6
abundance: NA

CDR3nt: TGTGCCAGCAGCCCGTCAGGGAGGCGAGGCTACACCTTC
CDR3aa: CASSPSGRRGYTF
d_gene: NA
v_gene: TRBV5-4
j_gene: TRBJ1-2
abundance: NA

CDR3nt: TGTGCCAGTAGTGGAAGACAGGGGGCTGATAGCAATCAGCCCCAGCATTTT
CDR3aa: CASSGRQGADSNQPQHF
d_gene: TRBD1
v_gene: TRBV19
j_gene: TRBJ1-5
abundance: NA

CDR3nt: TGTGCCAGCAGTTTTCCCTCGGACAGGGCGACTGAAGCTTTCTTT
CDR3aa: CASSFPSDRATEAFF
d_gene: TRBD1
v_gene: TRBV28
j_gene: TRBJ1-1
abundance: NA

CDR3nt: TGCGCAGCAGCCAAGGGAAATGGTCGGGATAGGGCAGATACGCAGTATTTT
CDR3aa: CAAAKGNGRDRADTQYF
d_gene: NA
v_gene: TRBV4-1
j_gene: TRBJ2-3
abundance: NA

CDR3nt: TGTGCCACCGCCCGGGATACGTGGGGTAATTCACCCCTCCACTTT
CDR3aa: CATARDTWGNSPLHF
d_gene: NA
v_gene: TRBV19
j_gene: TRBJ1-6
abundance: NA

CDR3nt: TGTGCCAGCAGTTACTCACCGGGACAGGGGGCCCATGAGCAGTTCTTC
CDR3aa: CASSYSPGQGAHEQFF
d_gene: TRBD1
v_gene: TRBV6-6
j_gene: TRBJ2-1
abundance: once

CDR3nt: TGTGCCAGCAGTTACTCCGACAGGGCACTCGCCTTC
CDR3aa: CASSYSDRALAF
d_gene: TRBD1
v_gene: TRBV6-5
j_gene: TRBJ1-2
abundance: NA

CDR3nt: TGCGCCAGCAGCTTGGGCACAGGGGAAGGCTACACCTTC
CDR3aa: CASSLGTGEGYTF
d_gene: TRBD1
v_gene: TRBV5-1
j_gene: TRBJ1-2
abundance: NA

CDR3nt: TGCGCCAGCAGCTTACAGGCCTCTTCCTCAAAACTGTTTTTT
CDR3aa: CASSLQASSSKLFF
d_gene: NA
v_gene: TRBV5-1
j_gene: TRBJ1-4
abundance: NA

CDR3nt: TGCGCCAGCAGCTTGGGAGCGGGCCAAAGCACAGATACGCAGTATTTT
CDR3aa: CASSLGAGQSTDTQYF
d_gene: NA
v_gene: TRBV5-1
j_gene: TRBJ2-3
abundance: NA

CDR3nt: TGCGCCAGCAGAAAATCGGGGAATGCCGTCACAGATACGCAGTATTTT
CDR3aa: CASRKSGNAVTDTQYF
d_gene: NA
v_gene: TRBV4-1
j_gene: TRBJ2-3
abundance: few

CDR3nt: TGTGCCAGCAGCTTCCAACGAATGTGGGCGGGGATGAGCAATCAGCCCCAGCATTTT
CDR3aa: CASSFQRMWAGMSNQPQHF
d_gene: NA
v_gene: TRBV13
j_gene: TRBJ1-5
abundance: NA

CDR3nt: TGTGCCAGCAGCAAACTTGGAGGGGGCGCAGGCACAGATACGCAGTATTTT
CDR3aa: CASSKLGGGAGTDTQYF
d_gene: NA
v_gene: TRBV21-1
j_gene: TRBJ2-3
abundance: NA

CDR3nt: TGCAGCGTTGGGGGGGGGACCGGGGAGCTGTTTTTT
CDR3aa: CSVGGGTGELFF
d_gene: TRBD2
v_gene: TRBV29-1
j_gene: TRBJ2-2
abundance: NA

CDR3nt: TGTGCCAGCGGACAGGGCCGCACAGATACGCAGTATTTT
CDR3aa: CASGQGRTDTQYF
d_gene: TRBD1
v_gene: TRBV19
j_gene: TRBJ2-3
abundance: NA

CDR3nt: TGTGCCAGTAGTACCGGGACAGCATACTATGGCTACACCTTC
CDR3aa: CASSTGTAYYGYTF
d_gene: TRBD1
v_gene: TRBV19
j_gene: TRBJ1-2
abundance: once